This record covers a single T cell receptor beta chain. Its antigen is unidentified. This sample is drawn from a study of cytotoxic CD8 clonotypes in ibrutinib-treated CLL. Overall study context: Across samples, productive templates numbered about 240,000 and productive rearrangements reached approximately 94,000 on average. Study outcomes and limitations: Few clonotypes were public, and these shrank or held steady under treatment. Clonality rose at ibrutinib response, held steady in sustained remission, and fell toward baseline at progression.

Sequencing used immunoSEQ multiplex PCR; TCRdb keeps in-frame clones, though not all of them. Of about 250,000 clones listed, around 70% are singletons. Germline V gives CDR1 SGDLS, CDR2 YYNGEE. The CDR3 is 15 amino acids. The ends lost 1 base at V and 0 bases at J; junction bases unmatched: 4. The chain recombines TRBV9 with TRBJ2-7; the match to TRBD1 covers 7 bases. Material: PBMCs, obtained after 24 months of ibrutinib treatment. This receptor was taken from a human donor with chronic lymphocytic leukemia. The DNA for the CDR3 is TGTGCCAGCAGCGTAAGTTGGGACAGCTCCTACGAGCAGTACTTC. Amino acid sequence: CASSVSWDSSYEQYF.